A selection of T cell receptor beta chains follows, all from one sample in a study of T cell clones after liver transplantation. Only in-frame clones appear in the TCRdb table, and some are missing; sequencing was by immunoSEQ multiplex PCR. The profile covers 25,000 to 35,000 clones, with over 85% appearing a single time and approximately 26% taken by the ten largest. The material sequenced was CD8+ T cells from blood, taken 12 months after liver transplant. These receptors were obtained from a human patient who received a liver transplant. Some T cells could come from the graft donor. The CDR3 runs from the conserved cysteine through the conserved F or W. Fields, in order: V gene, clone size, CDR3 length, J gene, D gene, CDR3 protein, CDR3 DNA. The D gene is left open where the match is weak. Only some rows state a clone size, as once, few, many or a class for expanded clones.

v_gene: TRBV7-9
abundance: NA
len: 15
j_gene: TRBJ1-4
d_gene: NA
CDR3aa: CASSARAPTNEKLFF
CDR3nt: TGTGCCAGCAGCGCAAGGGCCCCAACTAATGAAAAACTGTTTTTT

v_gene: TRBV5-8
abundance: once
len: 13
j_gene: TRBJ2-7
d_gene: TRBD1
CDR3aa: CASSWTGSYEQYF
CDR3nt: TGTGCCAGCAGCTGGACAGGTTCCTACGAGCAGTACTTC

v_gene: TRBV30
abundance: NA
len: 12
j_gene: TRBJ2-4
d_gene: TRBD1
CDR3aa: CAWAGQAAIQYF
CDR3nt: TGTGCCTGGGCCGGACAGGCCGCTATTCAGTACTTC

v_gene: TRBV11-3
abundance: NA
len: 13
j_gene: TRBJ2-7
d_gene: NA
CDR3aa: CASSSTSPHEQYF
CDR3nt: TGTGCCAGCAGCTCCACATCGCCCCACGAGCAGTACTTC

v_gene: TRBV7-2
abundance: NA
len: 14
j_gene: TRBJ1-2
d_gene: NA
CDR3aa: CASSQDDNNYGYTF
CDR3nt: TGTGCCAGCAGCCAGGATGACAATAACTATGGCTACACCTTC

v_gene: TRBV27
abundance: NA
len: 11
j_gene: TRBJ2-7
d_gene: NA
CDR3aa: CASTRGREQYF
CDR3nt: TGTGCCAGCACCCGTGGCCGGGAGCAGTACTTC

v_gene: TRBV6-4
abundance: once
len: 15
j_gene: TRBJ1-4
d_gene: NA
CDR3aa: CASSASGAPNEKLFF
CDR3nt: TGTGCCAGCAGTGCCTCAGGGGCTCCTAATGAAAAACTGTTTTTT

v_gene: TRBV27
abundance: NA
len: 14
j_gene: TRBJ2-3
d_gene: TRBD1
CDR3aa: CASGDRESTDTQYF
CDR3nt: TGTGCCAGCGGGGACAGGGAGTCCACAGATACGCAGTATTTT

v_gene: TRBV18
abundance: NA
len: 14
j_gene: TRBJ2-1
d_gene: TRBD2
CDR3aa: CASWLAGEKNEQFF
CDR3nt: TGTGCCAGCTGGCTAGCGGGAGAGAAGAATGAGCAGTTCTTC

v_gene: TRBV7-2
abundance: NA
len: 15
j_gene: TRBJ2-5
d_gene: NA
CDR3aa: CASSSFLGGQETQYF
CDR3nt: TGTGCCAGCAGCTCGTTCTTGGGGGGTCAAGAGACCCAGTACTTC

v_gene: TRBV29-1
abundance: NA
len: 17
j_gene: TRBJ2-1
d_gene: NA
CDR3aa: CSVEGGVGSSSYNEQFF
CDR3nt: TGCAGCGTTGAAGGGGGTGTCGGTTCCAGCTCCTACAATGAGCAGTTCTTC

v_gene: TRBV10-2
abundance: NA
len: 14
j_gene: TRBJ2-7
d_gene: NA
CDR3aa: CASSESRGGHEQYF
CDR3nt: TGCGCCAGCAGTGAGTCTCGCGGGGGCCACGAGCAGTACTTC

v_gene: TRBV7-2
abundance: NA
len: 16
j_gene: TRBJ2-7
d_gene: TRBD2
CDR3aa: CASSIGLAGLTYEQYF
CDR3nt: TGTGCCAGCAGCATAGGACTAGCGGGTCTTACCTACGAGCAGTACTTC

v_gene: TRBV4-1
abundance: once
len: 15
j_gene: TRBJ1-4
d_gene: NA
CDR3aa: CASSQSPGLSEKLFF
CDR3nt: TGCGCCAGCAGCCAATCACCGGGACTTTCTGAAAAACTGTTTTTT

v_gene: TRBV27
abundance: NA
len: 12
j_gene: TRBJ2-7
d_gene: TRBD1
CDR3aa: CAPGTGTWEQYF
CDR3nt: TGTGCCCCCGGGACAGGGACGTGGGAGCAGTACTTC

v_gene: TRBV5-4
abundance: once
len: 11
j_gene: TRBJ2-7
d_gene: NA
CDR3aa: CASSLGGEQYF
CDR3nt: TGTGCCAGCAGCTTGGGGGGCGAGCAGTACTTC

v_gene: TRBV7-3
abundance: NA
len: 16
j_gene: TRBJ2-1
d_gene: TRBD2
CDR3aa: CASSSTSGRSYNEQFF
CDR3nt: TGTGCCAGCAGCTCTACTAGCGGGAGATCCTACAATGAGCAGTTCTTC

v_gene: TRBV10-3
abundance: NA
len: 14
j_gene: TRBJ2-1
d_gene: NA
CDR3aa: CAISPSGRYNEQFF
CDR3nt: TGTGCCATCAGCCCGAGCGGGCGCTACAATGAGCAGTTCTTC

v_gene: TRBV4-1
abundance: once
len: 15
j_gene: TRBJ2-5
d_gene: TRBD2
CDR3aa: CASSPGEGVWETQYF
CDR3nt: TGCGCCAGCAGCCCCGGGGAGGGAGTCTGGGAGACCCAGTACTTC

v_gene: TRBV4-1
abundance: NA
len: 13
j_gene: TRBJ2-7
d_gene: NA
CDR3aa: CASSLAGEYEQYF
CDR3nt: TGCGCCAGCAGCCTCGCCGGGGAGTACGAGCAGTACTTC

v_gene: TRBV7-9
abundance: NA
len: 14
j_gene: TRBJ1-1
d_gene: NA
CDR3aa: CASSGRAVGTEAFF
CDR3nt: TGTGCCAGCAGCGGCCGCGCGGTGGGCACTGAAGCTTTCTTT

v_gene: TRBV11-3
abundance: NA
len: 19
j_gene: TRBJ2-3
d_gene: TRBD2
CDR3aa: CASSRRSSGPRSAFNPQYF
CDR3nt: TGTGCCAGCAGCCGTAGATCTAGCGGGCCACGTAGCGCCTTTAATCCGCAGTATTTT

v_gene: TRBV28
abundance: NA
len: 16
j_gene: TRBJ2-7
d_gene: TRBD1
CDR3aa: CASSLRADRVDYEQYF
CDR3nt: TGTGCCAGCAGTTTACGCGCGGACAGGGTAGACTACGAGCAGTACTTC

v_gene: TRBV4-3
abundance: NA
len: 15
j_gene: TRBJ2-7
d_gene: TRBD1
CDR3aa: CASSQYRGSGYEQYF
CDR3nt: TGCGCCAGCAGCCAATACAGGGGGTCGGGCTACGAGCAGTACTTC

v_gene: TRBV7-9
abundance: NA
len: 16
j_gene: TRBJ2-1
d_gene: TRBD1
CDR3aa: CASSWGTGQGFNEQFF
CDR3nt: TGTGCCAGCAGCTGGGGGACGGGACAGGGGTTCAATGAGCAGTTCTTC

v_gene: TRBV18
abundance: NA
len: 17
j_gene: TRBJ2-1
d_gene: TRBD2
CDR3aa: CASSPQRRERPYNEQFF
CDR3nt: TGTGCCAGCTCACCACAAAGGCGGGAGAGGCCCTACAATGAGCAGTTCTTC

v_gene: TRBV4-3
abundance: NA
len: 15
j_gene: TRBJ1-6
d_gene: NA
CDR3aa: CASSQDSGADSPLHF
CDR3nt: TGCGCCAGCAGCCAAGATTCGGGCGCTGATTCACCCCTCCACTTT

v_gene: TRBV19
abundance: NA
len: 14
j_gene: TRBJ2-7
d_gene: TRBD2
CDR3aa: CASSIIAGGYEQYF
CDR3nt: TGTGCCAGTAGTATAATAGCGGGAGGTTACGAGCAGTACTTC

v_gene: TRBV7-9
abundance: NA
len: 14
j_gene: TRBJ1-1
d_gene: NA
CDR3aa: CASSRTGMNTEAFF
CDR3nt: TGTGCCAGCAGCCGGACGGGAATGAACACTGAAGCTTTCTTT

v_gene: TRBV7-9
abundance: NA
len: 16
j_gene: TRBJ2-3
d_gene: NA
CDR3aa: CASSRANSESTDTQYF
CDR3nt: TGTGCCAGCAGCCGGGCGAATAGCGAGAGCACAGATACGCAGTATTTT

v_gene: TRBV14
abundance: NA
len: 17
j_gene: TRBJ2-1
d_gene: TRBD2
CDR3aa: CASSQEAGGTTWGEQFF
CDR3nt: TGTGCCAGCAGCCAAGAGGCGGGTGGGACTACCTGGGGTGAGCAGTTCTTC

v_gene: TRBV2
abundance: NA
len: 12
j_gene: TRBJ2-5
d_gene: NA
CDR3aa: CASSDTQETQYF
CDR3nt: TGTGCCAGCAGTGACACCCAAGAGACCCAGTACTTC

v_gene: TRBV4-1
abundance: NA
len: 14
j_gene: TRBJ1-1
d_gene: NA
CDR3aa: CASSTHRVNTEAFF
CDR3nt: TGCGCCAGCAGCACTCACAGGGTGAACACTGAAGCTTTCTTT

v_gene: TRBV4-1
abundance: NA
len: 12
j_gene: TRBJ2-5
d_gene: NA
CDR3aa: CASSQDKETQYF
CDR3nt: TGCGCCAGCAGCCAAGATAAAGAGACCCAGTACTTC

v_gene: TRBV19
abundance: NA
len: 15
j_gene: TRBJ2-7
d_gene: TRBD2
CDR3aa: CASSIAASGNYEQYF
CDR3nt: TGTGCCAGTAGTATAGCTGCTAGCGGGAACTACGAGCAGTACTTC

v_gene: TRBV29-1
abundance: NA
len: 14
j_gene: TRBJ2-7
d_gene: NA
CDR3aa: CSVVTVRESYEQYF
CDR3nt: TGCAGCGTTGTGACGGTGCGGGAATCCTACGAGCAGTACTTC

v_gene: TRBV6-5
abundance: NA
len: 13
j_gene: TRBJ2-5
d_gene: TRBD2
CDR3aa: CASKGLAYETQYF
CDR3nt: TGTGCCAGCAAGGGACTAGCGTACGAGACCCAGTACTTC

v_gene: TRBV19
abundance: NA
len: 13
j_gene: TRBJ1-1
d_gene: TRBD1
CDR3aa: CATRQGYHTEAFF
CDR3nt: TGTGCCACTCGACAGGGATACCACACTGAAGCTTTCTTT

v_gene: TRBV28
abundance: NA
len: 15
j_gene: TRBJ1-5
d_gene: NA
CDR3aa: CASSLEGSGNQPQHF
CDR3nt: TGTGCCAGCAGTTTAGAGGGTTCTGGCAATCAGCCCCAGCATTTT

v_gene: TRBV7-9
abundance: NA
len: 13
j_gene: TRBJ2-2
d_gene: NA
CDR3aa: CASSLLATGELFF
CDR3nt: TGTGCCAGCAGCTTACTGGCCACCGGGGAGCTGTTTTTT

v_gene: TRBV7-9
abundance: NA
len: 15
j_gene: TRBJ2-1
d_gene: NA
CDR3aa: CASSSDRDGHNEQFF
CDR3nt: TGTGCCAGCAGCTCGGATCGGGACGGACACAATGAGCAGTTCTTC

v_gene: TRBV10-3
abundance: NA
len: 17
j_gene: TRBJ2-4
d_gene: NA
CDR3aa: CAISESGQGSGKNIQYF
CDR3nt: TGTGCCATCAGTGAGTCGGGCCAGGGGTCGGGCAAAAACATTCAGTACTTC

v_gene: TRBV11-2
abundance: NA
len: 15
j_gene: TRBJ2-1
d_gene: NA
CDR3aa: CASSLDPAPYNEQFF
CDR3nt: TGTGCCAGCAGCTTAGATCCGGCCCCGTACAATGAGCAGTTCTTC

v_gene: TRBV28
abundance: NA
len: 13
j_gene: TRBJ2-4
d_gene: NA
CDR3aa: CASSTEYQNIQYF
CDR3nt: TGTGCCAGCAGCACGGAGTACCAAAACATTCAGTACTTC

v_gene: TRBV5-4
abundance: NA
len: 13
j_gene: TRBJ1-1
d_gene: TRBD1
CDR3aa: CASSTDRELGAFF
CDR3nt: TGTGCCAGCAGCACTGACAGGGAACTTGGAGCTTTCTTT

v_gene: TRBV9
abundance: once
len: 14
j_gene: TRBJ2-7
d_gene: NA
CDR3aa: CASSGWGNPYEQYF
CDR3nt: TGTGCCAGCAGCGGCTGGGGAAACCCCTACGAGCAGTACTTC

v_gene: TRBV29-1
abundance: NA
len: 11
j_gene: TRBJ1-2
d_gene: NA
CDR3aa: CSVVGAWGYTF
CDR3nt: TGCAGCGTTGTGGGGGCCTGGGGCTACACCTTC

v_gene: TRBV10-1
abundance: NA
len: 11
j_gene: TRBJ2-1
d_gene: NA
CDR3aa: CASSEGNEQFF
CDR3nt: TGCGCCAGCAGTGAGGGCAATGAGCAGTTCTTC

v_gene: TRBV29-1
abundance: NA
len: 13
j_gene: TRBJ2-6
d_gene: NA
CDR3aa: CSVVDSGANVLTF
CDR3nt: TGCAGCGTGGTGGACTCTGGGGCCAACGTCCTGACTTTC

v_gene: TRBV5-1
abundance: NA
len: 16
j_gene: TRBJ1-1
d_gene: NA
CDR3aa: CASSFTTGTLNTEAFF
CDR3nt: TGCGCCAGCAGCTTTACCACCGGGACACTCAACACTGAAGCTTTCTTT

v_gene: TRBV7-9
abundance: NA
len: 12
j_gene: TRBJ1-1
d_gene: NA
CDR3aa: CASSLNRAGAFF
CDR3nt: TGTGCCAGCAGCCTCAACAGGGCGGGCGCTTTCTTT

v_gene: TRBV7-9
abundance: NA
len: 18
j_gene: TRBJ2-3
d_gene: TRBD2
CDR3aa: CASSLGLGTSGSPDTQYF
CDR3nt: TGTGCCAGCAGCTTAGGGTTGGGGACTAGCGGATCCCCCGATACGCAGTATTTT

v_gene: TRBV5-6
abundance: NA
len: 14
j_gene: TRBJ2-7
d_gene: NA
CDR3aa: CASTLLTASYEQYF
CDR3nt: TGTGCCAGCACCCTGTTGACAGCCTCCTACGAGCAGTACTTC

v_gene: TRBV5-6
abundance: NA
len: 13
j_gene: TRBJ2-1
d_gene: NA
CDR3aa: CASSPITGYEQFF
CDR3nt: TGTGCCAGCAGTCCGATCACAGGGTATGAGCAGTTCTTC

v_gene: TRBV27
abundance: NA
len: 16
j_gene: TRBJ2-7
d_gene: TRBD1
CDR3aa: CASSFVGTGVSYEQYF
CDR3nt: TGTGCCAGCAGTTTCGTGGGGACAGGGGTTTCCTACGAGCAGTACTTC

v_gene: TRBV6-1
abundance: NA
len: 13
j_gene: TRBJ1-2
d_gene: NA
CDR3aa: CASSENVAYGYTF
CDR3nt: TGTGCCAGCAGTGAAAATGTGGCCTATGGCTACACCTTC

v_gene: TRBV4-1
abundance: NA
len: 16
j_gene: TRBJ2-2
d_gene: NA
CDR3aa: CASSRRGPKRTGELFF
CDR3nt: TGCGCCAGCAGCCGCAGAGGTCCTAAGCGCACCGGGGAGCTGTTTTTT

v_gene: TRBV18
abundance: NA
len: 13
j_gene: TRBJ1-5
d_gene: NA
CDR3aa: CASSSYDNQPQHF
CDR3nt: TGTGCCAGCTCCTCCTACGACAATCAGCCCCAGCATTTT

v_gene: TRBV14
abundance: NA
len: 14
j_gene: TRBJ1-3
d_gene: NA
CDR3aa: CASSRGNSGNTIYF
CDR3nt: TGTGCCAGCAGCCGTGGGAACTCTGGAAACACCATATATTTT